Below, 3 T cell receptor beta chains from the same sample are listed, as sequenced in a study of OX40 agonist ivuxolimab in advanced cancers. The method was immunoSEQ multiplex PCR; TCRdb's version includes in-frame clones alone and lacks a portion of them. The repertoire holds tens of thousands of clones, with 80% to 90% as singletons. The sequences come from CD4+ or CD8+ T cells sorted from blood, collected in a trial of the OX40 agonist ivuxolimab. These receptors were obtained from an adult with an advanced solid tumor such as melanoma, head and neck, liver or kidney cancer.

A single count supports this clone. The chain joins TRBV7-3 to TRBJ2-3, with D possibly TRBD1 on 6 matching bases. CDR1 and CDR2 (germline): SGHTA, FQGTGA. The V gene lost 7 bases and the J gene lost 5 bases, with 19 bases spanning the gap. CDR3 size: 15 residues. CDR3 sequence: CASTRVGASGDTQYF. The CDR3 nucleotides are TGTGCCAGCACGCGAGTGGGGGCAAGTGGAGATACGCAGTATTTT.

The V and J genes are TRBV7-2 and TRBJ2-5, with 10 bases that match TRBD2. V shed 5 bases and J 4 bases; nucleotides not matched to a gene: 4. CDR3 length: 14 residues. Germline V lookup: CDR1 SGHTA, CDR2 FQGNSA. The CDR3 DNA reads as TGTGCCAGCAGCCCCGGACTAGCGGTAGAGACCCAGTACTTC. Its protein product is CASSPGLAVETQYF.

This sequence joins TRBV7-6 and TRBJ1-4; 8 bases align to TRBD1. Germline lookup yields CDR1 SGHVS and CDR2 FNYEAQ. The CDR3 covers 14 residues. Germline trimming cut 2 bases from V and 6 bases from J; bases unmatched to any gene: 2. CDR3 loop: CASSLHRGDEKLFF. In DNA, the CDR3 is TGTGCCAGCAGCTTACACAGGGGGGATGAAAAACTGTTTTTT.